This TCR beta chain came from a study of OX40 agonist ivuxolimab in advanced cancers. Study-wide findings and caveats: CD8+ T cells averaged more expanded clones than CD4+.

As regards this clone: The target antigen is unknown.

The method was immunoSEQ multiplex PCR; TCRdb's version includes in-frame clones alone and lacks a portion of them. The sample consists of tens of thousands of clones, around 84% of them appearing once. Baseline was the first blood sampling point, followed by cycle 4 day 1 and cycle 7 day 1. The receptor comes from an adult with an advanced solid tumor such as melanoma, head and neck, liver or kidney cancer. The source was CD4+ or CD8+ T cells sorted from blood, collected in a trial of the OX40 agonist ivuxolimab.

The CDR3 sequence: CASSDRSGPNTGELFF. For the CDR3, the DNA is TGTGCCAGCAGCGATCGTAGCGGGCCGAACACCGGGGAGCTGTTTTTT. The V gene is TRBV9, the J gene TRBJ2-2; TRBD2 matches 7 bases. CDR1 and CDR2 (germline): SGDLS, YYNGEE. The trim removed 3 bases at V and 0 bases at J, leaving 5 bases unmatched. This CDR3 region has 16 residues.